These 31 T cell receptor beta chains share one sample of origin, sequenced in a study of regulatory T cells in long-lasting Graves disease. Relying on iRepertoire HTBI primers and Arm-PCR of CDR3 regions, the team built TCR beta libraries. MiXCR, run by TCRdb on the multiplex PCR reads, gives a single entry per CDR3 protein. The data contain fewer than 600,000 distinct CDR3 sequences, roughly 23% of them seen just once; the ten biggest clones take up around 12%. As for time point: persistent/refractory GD, antithyroid drugs over 5 years with positive TRAb. Preparation of the TCR library used RNA extracted from PBMCs. The sequences come from peripheral blood mononuclear cells (PBMCs), collected when the disease was refractory, from a patient treated with antithyroid drugs. All receptors come from a female donor with Graves disease.

The table lists this clonotype with many counts. The V and J genes are TRBV29-1 and TRBJ2-1; 8 bases fit TRBD2. CDR1 SQVTM and CDR2 ANQGSEA come from the germline V gene. The trim removed 3 bases at V and 3 bases at J, leaving 4 bases unmatched. The CDR3 consists of 14 residues. CDR3 DNA sequence: TGCAGCGTTGACGCCAGCGGGAGCTACAATGAGCAGTTCTTC. Translating gives CSVDASGSYNEQFF.

The CDR3 is CASRQLGSANEKLFF. CDR3 DNA sequence: TGTGCCAGCAGACAACTCGGGTCCGCTAATGAAAAACTGTTTTTT. The chain uses TRBV6-2 or TRBV6-3 and TRBJ1-4; D is uncertain. The germline CDR1 and CDR2 sequences are MNHEY and SVGEGT. Trimming removed 6 bases from V and 3 bases from J, with 14 bases in between. The CDR3 consists of 15 residues.

The rearrangement links TRBV30 to TRBJ1-2; D unresolved. V was clipped by 1 base and J by 5 bases, with 14 bases between them. Per germline, CDR1 GTSNPN and CDR2 SVGIG (reference sequence). CDR3 length: 14 amino acids. The DNA of the CDR3 is TGTGCCTGGAGTGAATCGGCCCTTGGGTATGGCTACACCTTC. The encoded protein is CAWSESALGYGYTF.

The V call is TRBV5-1, the J call TRBJ2-7, with D perhaps TRBD1 (5 bases). In germline, CDR1 is SGHRS, CDR2 YFSETQ. This CDR3 region has 11 residues. V was clipped by 0 bases and J by 12 bases, with 10 bases between them. The CDR3 DNA follows: TGCGCCAGCAGCTTGGAGGGGTTACTGTACTTC. Its protein product is CASSLEGLLYF.

The chain employs TRBV5-4 and TRBJ1-1; D unresolved. This CDR3 has 14 residues. CDR1 and CDR2 from the germline V gene are SGHNT and YYREEE (reference sequence). V was clipped by 3 bases and J by 4 bases, with 13 bases between them. The CDR3 reads CASSSYTRATEAFF. For the CDR3, the DNA is TGTGCCAGCAGCTCCTACACCAGAGCCACTGAAGCTTTCTTT.

The chain uses TRBV7-3 and TRBJ2-7; TRBD2 aligns across 8 bases. Trimming cost V 4 bases and J 1 base; bases outside gene matches: 6. The length of the CDR3 is 15 residues. Germline values: CDR1 SGHTA, CDR2 FQGTGA. The DNA of the CDR3 is TGTGCCAGCAGCTCTTCGGGGGGGGGGTCCTACGAGCAGTACTTC. This sequence encodes CASSSSGGGSYEQYF.

This clonotype was detected many times. V and J are TRBV6-1 and TRBJ1-2; D possibly corresponds to TRBD1 (5 bases). From germline, CDR1 is MNHNS and CDR2 SASEGT. The CDR3 consists of 13 residues. Between the trimmed V and J ends, which lost 10 bases and 3 bases, there was a span of 15 bases. The CDR3 spells CATSAGTDYGYTF. For the CDR3, the DNA is TGTGCCACCTCAGCCGGGACGGACTATGGCTACACCTTC.

Many counts were recorded for this clonotype. This rearrangement joins TRBV12-3 or TRBV12-4 to TRBJ2-7; D call uncertain. CDR3 size: 13 residues. Trimming took off 6 bases at V and 7 bases at J, with 16 bases between the two ends. The chain's CDR3 is CASRLDPVKEQYF. CDR3 sequence (DNA): TGTGCCAGCAGACTGGACCCCGTGAAGGAGCAGTACTTC.

This clonotype was observed at least ten times. This chain joins TRBV28 and TRBJ2-3, with 11 nucleotides matching TRBD2. This CDR3 is built from 18 residues. The junction had 15 bases not matched to a gene; V was cut back by 7 bases and J by 3 bases. Germline V gene data show CDR1 as MDHEN and CDR2 as SYDVKM. Here the CDR3 DNA reads TGTGCCAGCACCTCGTTTGATAGCGGGAGGGTTTCAACAGATACGCAGTATTTT. Encoded protein: CASTSFDSGRVSTDTQYF.

This clonotype occurred once. One junction end does not reproduce the germline sequence, and a read error may be involved. The V call is TRBV6-9, the J call TRBJ1-1, with D uncertain. Germline loops: CDR1 MNHGY, CDR2 SVAAGI. This CDR3 has 13 amino acids. CDR3 sequence (DNA): TGTGCCAGCAGTTTACTTCAGAACACTGAAGTTTTCTTT. Its protein product is CASSLLQNTEVFF.

This chain connects TRBV5-6 to TRBJ2-4; 7 bases are a match to TRBD1. Germline-derived CDR1 and CDR2 are SGHDT and YYEEEE. The V gene end was trimmed by 4 bases and the J gene end by 5 bases; junction bases not matched to a gene: 6. The CDR3 is 14 residues long. As DNA, the CDR3 is TGTGCCAGCAGCACCCCCGGGACAGAAAACATTCAGTACTTC. It yields the protein CASSTPGTENIQYF.

This clonotype appeared many times. This chain joins TRBV25-1 and TRBJ1-5; TRBD1 is a possible D gene (5 bases). Germline CDR1 MGHDK, CDR2 SYGVNS. Trimming cost V 3 bases and J 7 bases, with 7 bases left between them. The CDR3 length is 12 residues. CDR3 residues: CASSDWDQPQHF. The CDR3 DNA reads TGTGCCAGCAGTGATTGGGACCAGCCCCAGCATTTT.

This chain connects TRBV29-1 to TRBJ1-2; 8 bases map to TRBD1. In germline, CDR1 is SQVTM, CDR2 ANQGSEA. The V and J ends lost 4 bases and 8 bases, in that order; junction bases with no gene match: 6. CDR3 length: 12 residues. The CDR3 nucleotides are TGCAGCGTTGCAGGACAGGGCGGGGGCTACACCTTC. This sequence encodes CSVAGQGGGYTF.

This clonotype was seen a few times. This chain joins TRBV11-3 and TRBJ2-7; D is possibly TRBD1 (5 bases). The ends were cut back, 2 bases at V and 0 bases at J, with 11 bases in the middle. CDR1 and CDR2 from the germline V gene are SGHNT and YENEEA. The CDR3 runs to 15 residues. CDR3 DNA sequence: TGTGCCAGCAGCTTAACGGACACCGGCTCCTACGAGCAGTACTTC. It translates to CASSLTDTGSYEQYF.

This clonotype was recorded a few times. The chain is built from TRBV6-1 and TRBJ2-2; D is unclear. The V end was cut by 1 base, the J end by 5 bases, with 11 bases between. From germline, CDR1 is MNHNS and CDR2 SASEGT. The CDR3 covers 15 residues. The CDR3 coding sequence is TGTGCCAGCAGTGAAGGTCGGGTGGCAACCGGGGAGCTGTTTTTT. This translates into CASSEGRVATGELFF.

This clonotype was picked up many times. This chain connects TRBV6-1 to TRBJ2-2; TRBD2 matches 7 bases. Looked up from germline, CDR1 is MNHNS and CDR2 is SASEGT. V trimming: 1 base; J trimming: 1 base; junction bases outside the gene matches: 12. This CDR3 has 19 amino acids. The CDR3 DNA follows: TGTGCCAGCAGTGAAGGGCGAATTTGGGGGGGAGGGAACACCGGGGAGCTGTTTTTT. Its translation is CASSEGRIWGGGNTGELFF.

This clonotype was picked up many times. This sequence joins TRBV7-2 and TRBJ2-5; D could derive from TRBD1 or TRBD2 (6 bases each). The CDR3 runs to 15 residues. Deletions cut 2 bases from V and 3 bases from J, with 13 bases between. The V gene's germline CDR1 is SGHTA and CDR2 FQGNSA. The CDR3 sequence is CASSLSGGGEETQYF. The DNA of the CDR3 is TGTGCCAGCAGCTTAAGCGGAGGGGGTGAAGAGACCCAGTACTTC.

This clonotype was seen repeatedly, ten times or more. The rearrangement links TRBV30 to TRBJ1-4; 7 bases match TRBD1. Germline V lookup: CDR1 GTSNPN, CDR2 SVGIG (reference sequence). The CDR3 loop spans 13 amino acids. V was clipped by 3 bases and J by 8 bases; unmatched bases: 6. CDR3 in DNA: TGTGCCTGGAGCTCAGGGGGGGGAGAAAAACTGTTTTTT. Translation: CAWSSGGGEKLFF.

This clonotype appeared many times. The chain carries TRBV12-3 or TRBV12-4 and TRBJ1-1, with 10 bases matching TRBD1. The length of the CDR3 is 13 residues. Trimming at V came to 7 bases and at J to 4 bases, leaving 3 bases not matched to a gene. The CDR3 spells CASIRTGGTEAFF. In DNA, the CDR3 is TGTGCCAGCATTCGGACAGGGGGCACTGAAGCTTTCTTT.

This clonotype was picked up a small number of times. The genes are TRBV20-1 and TRBJ1-1, with a possible D match to TRBD1 (6 bases). Germline V lookup: CDR1 DFQATT, CDR2 SNEGSKA (reference sequence). The CDR3 totals 15 residues. Trimming shortened V by 6 bases and J by 6 bases, and 23 bases separated the two germline ends. CDR3 in amino acids: CSARGALGEWAEAFF. The CDR3 region has the DNA TGCAGTGCCAGGGGAGCGCTGGGCGAATGGGCTGAAGCTTTCTTT.

This clonotype has only a few counts. The V call is TRBV19, the J call TRBJ2-7, with D possibly being TRBD1 (5 bases). V dropped 4 bases and J dropped 3 bases, with 13 bases sitting between them. Per germline, CDR1 LNHDA and CDR2 SQIVND (reference sequence). The CDR3 has 14 amino acids. The CDR3 nucleotides are TGTGCCAGTAGTAGGCCGGACACGGACTACGAGCAGTACTTC. Amino acids: CASSRPDTDYEQYF. The whole variable domain, remainder taken from reference TRBV19 and TRBJ2-7, is DGGITQSPKYLFRKEGQNVTLSCEQNLNHDAMYWYRQDPGQGLRLIYYSQIVNDFQKGDIAEGYSVSREKKESFPLTVTSAQKNPTAFYLCASSRPDTDYEQYFGPGTRLTVT.

The chain is built from TRBV27 and TRBJ2-7; 11 bases line up with TRBD2. The CDR3 contains 15 residues. Trimming took 6 bases from V and 6 from J; bases not matched to a gene: 10. Germline CDR1 reads MNHEY; CDR2 reads SMNVEV (reference sequence). As DNA, the CDR3 is TGTGCCAGCAGGACCCTAGCGGGAGGTCCCACCGAGCAGTACTTC. Its protein product is CASRTLAGGPTEQYF.

This clonotype was detected only a few times. The chain couples TRBV6-2 or TRBV6-3 to TRBJ1-2; D gene uncertain. The V and J ends lost 5 bases and 8 bases respectively, with 15 bases between them. This CDR3 region has 13 residues. Germline CDR1 is MNHEY and CDR2 is SVGEGT. CDR3 sequence (DNA): TGTGCCAGCAGTCAGACACCTCCGGGGGGCTACACCTTC. Its translation is CASSQTPPGGYTF.

The CDR3 nucleotides are TGTGCCAGCGGGACAGCGGACTACTATGGCTACACCTTC. It yields the protein CASGTADYYGYTF. The chain recombines TRBV25-1 with TRBJ1-2, with TRBD1 matching over 7 bases. The V gene end was trimmed by 8 bases and the J gene end by 3 bases; junction bases not matched to a gene: 6. This CDR3 spans 13 amino acids. Germline CDR1 and CDR2: MGHDK and SYGVNS.

In this sample, this clonotype turned up many times. The rearrangement uses TRBV28 and TRBJ2-2; D may be TRBD1 (6 bases). CDR1 MDHEN and CDR2 SYDVKM come from the germline V gene. Trimming pared 8 bases from V and 3 bases from J, leaving 13 bases between. This CDR3 is 14 amino acids long. This CDR3 reads CASCTGWDTGELFF. The CDR3 nucleotides read TGTGCCAGCTGCACAGGGTGGGACACCGGGGAGCTGTTTTTT. Drawing the rest from reference TRBV28 and TRBJ2-2, the complete variable domain is DVKVTQSSRYLVKRTGEKVFLECVQDMDHENMFWYRQDPGLGLRLIYFSYDVKMKEKGDIPEGYSVSREKKERFSLILESASTNQTSMYLCASCTGWDTGELFFGEGSRLTVL.

In its sample, this clonotype was seen a few times. The chain couples TRBV7-9 to TRBJ2-2; tentative D call: TRBD2 (6 bases). V gave up 2 bases and J gave up 7 bases, with 11 bases separating them. Per the germline V gene, CDR1 is SEHNR and CDR2 is FQNEAQ (reference sequence). This CDR3 region has 14 residues. In DNA, the CDR3 is TGTGCCAGCAGCTTAACTCTAGCGATCGGGGAGCTGTTTTTT. This encodes CASSLTLAIGELFF.

This clonotype was counted between two and nine times. The chain is built from TRBV20-1 and TRBJ2-7; D gene ambiguous. Germline V gene sequence: CDR1 DFQATT, CDR2 SNEGSKA (reference sequence). This CDR3 has 10 amino acids. The V and J ends lost 4 bases and 5 bases respectively, with 6 bases between them. CDR3 sequence (DNA): TGCAGTGCTATCGTTGACGAGCAGTACTTC. It codes for CSAIVDEQYF.

This clonotype is a singleton in its sample. A far larger clone is just one base off, so this is likely a read error. This chain uses TRBV7-2 with TRBJ2-4, with unresolved D. With the DNA end fitting TRBJ1-2 better, the J assignment may be wrong. The CDR3 totals 12 residues. Germline V gene lookup returns CDR1 SGHTA and CDR2 FQGNSA. The CDR3 spells CANSLVGYGYTF. The CDR3 DNA sequence: TGTGCCAACAGCTTAGTGGGCTATGGCTACACCTTC.

The chain joins TRBV18 to TRBJ2-3; D gene uncertain. This CDR3 spans 18 amino acids. Trimming shortened V by 2 bases and J by 0 bases, and 18 bases separated the two germline ends. CDR1 is KGHSH and CDR2 is LQKENI in the germline V gene. The CDR3 DNA reads TGTGCCAGCTCACCATCTGATTTTCCATCGCTTAGCACAGATACGCAGTATTTT. Translating it yields CASSPSDFPSLSTDTQYF.

The chain joins TRBV5-1 to TRBJ2-7; D is possibly TRBD2 (5 bases). Trimming left V 3 bases short and J 0 bases short, with 10 bases between. CDR1 SGHRS and CDR2 YFSETQ come from the germline V gene. The CDR3 totals 14 residues. Here the CDR3 reads CASSWETPSYEQYF. The CDR3 region has the DNA TGCGCCAGCAGCTGGGAGACACCCTCCTACGAGCAGTACTTC.

Ten or more counts support this clonotype. At one end, the junction sequence differs from germline, possibly due to a read error. This chain connects TRBV24-1 to TRBJ1-2; TRBD1 is a possible D gene (5 bases). Germline V gene sequence: CDR1 KGHDR, CDR2 SFDVKD. The CDR3 is made up of 11 amino acids. This chain's CDR3 is CATSDSGSYTF. In DNA, the CDR3 is TGTGCCACCAGTGACTCAGGGAGCTATACCTTC.